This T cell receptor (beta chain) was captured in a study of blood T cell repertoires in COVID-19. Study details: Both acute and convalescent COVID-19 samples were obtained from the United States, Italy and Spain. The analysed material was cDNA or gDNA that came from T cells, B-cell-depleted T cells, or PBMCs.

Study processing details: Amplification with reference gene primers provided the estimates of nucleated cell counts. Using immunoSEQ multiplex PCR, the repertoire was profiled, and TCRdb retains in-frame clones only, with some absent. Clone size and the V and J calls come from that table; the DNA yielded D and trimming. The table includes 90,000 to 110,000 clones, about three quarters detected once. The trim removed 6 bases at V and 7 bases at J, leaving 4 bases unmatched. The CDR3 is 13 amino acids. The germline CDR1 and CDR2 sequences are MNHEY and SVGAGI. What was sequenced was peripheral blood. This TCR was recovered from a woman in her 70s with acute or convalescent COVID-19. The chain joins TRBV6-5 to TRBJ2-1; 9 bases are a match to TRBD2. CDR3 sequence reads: CASRWAGGNEQFF. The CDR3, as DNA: TGTGCCAGCAGGTGGGCGGGAGGGAATGAGCAGTTCTTC.